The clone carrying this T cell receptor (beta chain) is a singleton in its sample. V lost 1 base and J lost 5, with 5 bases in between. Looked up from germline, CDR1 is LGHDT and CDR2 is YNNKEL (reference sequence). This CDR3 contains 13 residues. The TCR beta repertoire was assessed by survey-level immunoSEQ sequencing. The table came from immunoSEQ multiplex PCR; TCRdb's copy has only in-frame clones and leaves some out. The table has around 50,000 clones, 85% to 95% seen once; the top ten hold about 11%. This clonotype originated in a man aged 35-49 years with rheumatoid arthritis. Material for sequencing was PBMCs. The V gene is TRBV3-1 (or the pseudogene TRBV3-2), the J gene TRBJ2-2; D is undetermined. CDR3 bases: TGTGCCAGCAGCCAAGGGCGGACCGGGGAGCTGTTTTTT. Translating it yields CASSQGRTGELFF.